This entry lists 20 T cell receptor beta chains sequenced from one sample in a study of T cell repertoires in cytomegalovirus infection. No antigen has been identified for these receptors. TCRdb re-called the reads through MiXCR, storing one row per CDR3 protein. Among about 51,000 distinct CDR3 sequences, around 20% were seen once, and the ten largest hold approximately 26%. The source material was CD8+ T cells from cultured PBMCs, sampled from culture after CMV antigen stimulation. The receptors shown here come from a human donor in good health (CMV status not recorded). Some clones in this sample may be carry-over from other donors' samples.

This clonotype has more than one count but fewer than ten. V is TRBV12-3 or TRBV12-4 and J is TRBJ2-7, with D unresolved. V was clipped by 3 bases and J by 3 bases, with 9 bases between them. The CDR3 totals 13 residues. The CDR3, as DNA: TGTGCCAGCAGTTTCGGGCAGAACTACGAGCAGTACTTC. This codes for CASSFGQNYEQYF.

This clonotype was recorded a few times. V is TRBV7-8 and J is TRBJ2-1; 8 nucleotides match TRBD1. Germline V lookup: CDR1 SGHVS, CDR2 FQNEAQ. The CDR3 loop spans 15 amino acids. V dropped 5 bases and J dropped 6; count of bases not matched to a gene: 9. CDR3 sequence (DNA): TGTGCCAGCAGCCCCACGACGGACAGGGTCAATGAGCAGTTCTTC. Residues: CASSPTTDRVNEQFF.

The chain couples TRBV29-1 to TRBJ1-2; 7 bases match TRBD1. Per the germline V gene, CDR1 is SQVTM and CDR2 is ANQGSEA. Trimming took 5 bases from V and 4 from J; bases not matched to a gene: 7. This CDR3 has 13 residues. The CDR3 spells CSVRDSEFYGYTF. The CDR3 DNA reads TGCAGCGTTCGGGACAGTGAATTCTATGGCTACACCTTC.

This clonotype was seen only a few times. The V gene is TRBV7-3, the J gene TRBJ2-3; TRBD2 agrees at 12 bases. The CDR3 totals 19 residues. J was trimmed by 6 bases and V by 3 bases; bases with no gene match: 16. The V gene's germline CDR1 is SGHTA and CDR2 FQGTGA. In DNA, the CDR3 is TGTGCCAGCAGCTTTCGCGCGGGTGGACTAGCGGGACCTCTGGATACGCAGTATTTT. As protein: CASSFRAGGLAGPLDTQYF.

This clonotype was counted only a few times. This chain uses TRBV7-2 with TRBJ2-2; the D is unclear. V was pared by 2 bases and J by 6 bases, with 10 bases between. The germline CDR1 and CDR2 sequences are SGHTA and FQGNSA. The CDR3 runs to 14 residues. The CDR3 coding sequence is TGTGCCAGCAGCTTAAGGGATGTGTCCGGGGAGCTGTTTTTT. Residues: CASSLRDVSGELFF.

This chain connects TRBV6-5 to TRBJ1-2, with a weak D call TRBD1 (6 bases). CDR1 and CDR2 (germline): MNHEY, SVGAGI. The V gene lost 3 bases and the J gene lost 7 bases, with 15 bases spanning the gap. This CDR3 has 14 amino acids. Here the CDR3 reads CASSYSGAEGGYTF. The CDR3, as DNA: TGTGCCAGCAGTTATTCAGGGGCCGAGGGTGGCTACACCTTC.

About this clonotype: The CDR3 does not close with the conserved phenylalanine or tryptophan, likely indicating a read error. V and J are TRBV11-2 and TRBJ2-1; D gene ambiguous. The V and J ends lost 5 bases and 6 bases respectively, with 11 bases between them. This CDR3 has 13 residues. Germline assignment: CDR1 SGHAT and CDR2 FQNNGV. The DNA of the CDR3 is TGTGCCAGCAGCCCAGGAAGAAGCAATGAGCAGTTCTTA. Protein product: CASSPGRSNEQFL.

V gene TRBV4-3 combines with J gene TRBJ2-7; 7 nucleotides agree with TRBD1. CDR1 and CDR2 (germline): LGHNA, YSLEER. This CDR3 has 14 amino acids. V shed 5 bases, J shed 3 bases, and the junction held 7 bases outside the gene matches. The CDR3, as DNA: TGCGCCAGCAGCTTAAAGAGGACAGGCTACGAGCAGTACTTC. The encoded protein is CASSLKRTGYEQYF.

The V call is TRBV9, the J call TRBJ2-3; no clear D. There are 12 residues in the CDR3. Germline V gene sequence: CDR1 SGDLS, CDR2 YYNGEE. V lost 1 base, J lost 5 bases, and 5 bases lay in between. CDR3 DNA: TGTGCCAGCAGCGTACAAGGAGATACGCAGTATTTT. As protein: CASSVQGDTQYF.

This clonotype has only a few counts. J is TRBJ1-1 and V is TRBV12-3 or TRBV12-4; no clear D gene. CDR3 length equals 12 residues. Trimming stripped 6 bases from V and 1 base from J, with 6 bases between. The CDR3 loop is CASSPENTEAFF. The CDR3 DNA reads as TGTGCCAGCAGCCCAGAGAACACTGAAGCTTTCTTT.

In this sample, this clonotype is medium-sized. The CDR3 nucleotides are TGTGCCAGCAGCCCCCGGGAAGAGTATGGCTACACCTTC. Its protein is CASSPREEYGYTF. The chain is built from TRBV7-2 and TRBJ1-2; no clear D gene. CDR3 size: 13 residues. Germline V lookup: CDR1 SGHTA, CDR2 FQGNSA. Trimming removed 5 bases from V and 5 bases from J, with 12 bases in between.

The chain employs TRBV6-5 and TRBJ1-1; weak D call: TRBD1 (5 bases). The germline V and J ends were trimmed by 5 bases and 1 base, with 8 bases remaining between them. CDR3 length: 13 residues. The germline V gene encodes CDR1 MNHEY and CDR2 SVGAGI. The CDR3 reads CASSPGQNTEAFF. CDR3 bases: TGTGCCAGCAGTCCTGGACAGAACACTGAAGCTTTCTTT.

In its sample, this clonotype was seen many times. The CDR3 nucleotides read TGCAGTGCTCCTACTATTAGGGCGGCTGAAGCTTTCTTT. Protein product: CSAPTIRAAEAFF. V and J are TRBV20-1 and TRBJ1-1; D is ambiguous. The CDR3 totals 13 residues. Germline V gene lookup returns CDR1 DFQATT and CDR2 SNEGSKA (reference sequence). Trimming pared 5 bases from V and 6 bases from J, leaving 16 bases between.

This sequence joins TRBV27 and TRBJ2-7; no clear D gene. The CDR3 is 13 amino acids. The ends were cut back, 4 bases at V and 0 bases at J, with 7 bases in the middle. The V gene's germline CDR1 is MNHEY and CDR2 SMNVEV (reference sequence). CDR3 protein: CASSWNPSYEQYF. CDR3 bases: TGTGCCAGCAGTTGGAACCCCTCCTACGAGCAGTACTTC.

This clonotype was observed a few times. The V gene is TRBV4-2, the J gene TRBJ2-1; D is unclear. Between the trimmed V and J ends, which lost 0 bases and 2 bases, there was a span of 8 bases. The CDR3 has 15 amino acids. Germline CDR1 reads LGHNA; CDR2 reads YNFKEQ. The CDR3 DNA sequence: TGTGCCAGCAGCCAAGACGTGGGAACCTACAATGAGCAGTTCTTC. Protein: CASSQDVGTYNEQFF.

This chain connects TRBV27 to TRBJ1-5, with D possibly being TRBD1 (6 bases). Per germline, CDR1 MNHEY and CDR2 SMNVEV (reference sequence). The CDR3 spans 16 residues. Trimming cost V 5 bases and J 0 bases, with 14 bases left between them. CDR3 in amino acids: CASSKTTGNSNQPQHF. The CDR3 nucleotides are TGTGCCAGCAGTAAAACAACAGGGAATAGCAATCAGCCCCAGCATTTT.

This chain links TRBV9 with TRBJ1-1, with TRBD1 identical over 9 bases. The germline V gene has CDR1 SGDLS and CDR2 YYNGEE. The ends lost 0 bases at V and 8 bases at J; junction bases unmatched: 2. This CDR3 has 13 residues. In DNA, the CDR3 is TGTGCCAGCAGCGTAGAGGGACAGGGAGAAGCTTTCTTT. Protein product: CASSVEGQGEAFF.

Many counts were recorded for this clonotype. V usage is TRBV5-4 and J usage is TRBJ2-7; the D is unclear. Germline assignment: CDR1 SGHNT and CDR2 YYREEE (reference sequence). With 4 bases removed from V and 6 bases from J, the gap between germline ends came to 8 bases. The CDR3 loop spans 11 amino acids. In DNA form, the CDR3 reads TGTGCCAGCAGCACATCTAGCGAGCAGTACTTC. Translating it yields CASSTSSEQYF.

The chain carries TRBV11-2 and TRBJ2-5, with unresolved D. This CDR3 comprises 15 residues. Trimming took 1 base from V and 5 from J, leaving 14 bases between them. Germline assignment: CDR1 SGHAT and CDR2 FQNNGV. CDR3 in DNA: TGTGCCAGCAGCTTAGTTAGTCCGGGTTTGGAGACCCAGTACTTC. Its protein is CASSLVSPGLETQYF.

The chain recombines TRBV18 with TRBJ1-4; TRBD1 agrees at 9 bases. V lost 2 bases to trimming and J lost 4 bases; unmatched junction nucleotides: 8. Germline V lookup: CDR1 KGHSH, CDR2 LQKENI. CDR3 size: 17 residues. The CDR3 spells CASSPISGTGFNEKLFF. In DNA form, the CDR3 reads TGTGCCAGCTCACCAATTTCCGGGACAGGGTTTAATGAAAAACTGTTTTTT.